Below, one T cell receptor beta chain is given with its context. These data come from a study of post-analysis software for immune sequencing data. Unique molecular identifiers were built into the TCR beta cDNA libraries. TCRdb fed the PCR reads into MiXCR, producing one record per CDR3 protein. The sample includes about 800,000 distinct CDR3 sequences, 25% to 30% of them seen just once. This receptor was identified in a girl aged 5-17 years with multiple sclerosis. Material for sequencing was blood.

DNA of the CDR3: TGTGCCAGCAGCTTCAAGGAAGGTCCGAACACCGGGGAGCTGTTTTTT. Residues: CASSFKEGPNTGELFF. V is TRBV12-3 or TRBV12-4 and J is TRBJ2-2; D not resolved. The CDR3 totals 16 residues. The ends were cut back, 6 bases at V and 0 bases at J, with 14 bases in the middle.